What follows are 27 T cell receptor beta chains derived from one specimen sequenced in a study of blood T cells in healthy people across ages. For the second PCR, which ran for roughly 7 to 11 cycles, a sample-barcoded 5' primer and a J-beta primer mix were used. Each CDR3 protein gets one entry after TCRdb re-called the 5' RACE reads with MiXCR. The sample has approximately 900,000 distinct CDR3 sequences, roughly 29% seen once; the top ten hold roughly 10%. This sample was shared with a second study, whose subject was T cells of mothers and their children.

Source material: blood. These TCRs come from a woman aged 35 to 49 in good health.

This clonotype was observed a few times. The rearrangement links TRBV12-3 or TRBV12-4 to TRBJ2-5; 13 bases fit TRBD2. The CDR3 totals 16 residues. The ends lost 5 bases at V and 3 bases at J; junction bases unmatched: 6. CDR3 coding DNA: TGTGCCAGCAGTCCACGGGGGACTAGCGGGGAAGAGACCCAGTACTTC. Residues: CASSPRGTSGEETQYF.

The rearrangement links TRBV12-3 or TRBV12-4 to TRBJ1-2, with D perhaps matching TRBD1 (6 bases). This CDR3 contains 12 residues. With 3 bases removed from V and 8 bases from J, the gap between germline ends came to 10 bases. CDR3 in amino acids: CASSLGHWGYTF. For the CDR3, the DNA is TGTGCCAGCAGTTTGGGACACTGGGGCTACACCTTC.

In this sample, this clonotype turned up many times. The chain joins TRBV18 to TRBJ1-2; D remains ambiguous. From germline, CDR1 is KGHSH and CDR2 LQKENI. The ends were cut back, 4 bases at V and 0 bases at J, with 6 bases in the middle. This CDR3 region has 13 residues. The CDR3 sequence: CASSQETNYGYTF. The CDR3 DNA is TGTGCCAGCTCACAGGAAACTAACTATGGCTACACCTTC.

This clonotype was seen a handful of times. This chain joins TRBV4-1 and TRBJ2-1; 7 nucleotides align to TRBD1. The V segment lost 1 base and the J segment 6 bases; nucleotides outside the gene matches: 6. This CDR3 has 15 amino acids. The germline gives CDR1 MGHRA, CDR2 YSYEKL. CDR3: CASSQVPGGGNEQFF. The CDR3 nucleotides are TGCGCCAGCAGCCAAGTCCCAGGGGGTGGCAATGAGCAGTTCTTC.

The V and J genes are TRBV5-5 and TRBJ1-4, with TRBD1 identical over 8 bases. The length of the CDR3 is 15 residues. V lost 3 bases, J lost 7 bases, and 8 bases stayed unmatched. Germline CDR1 is SGHKS and CDR2 is YYEKEE (reference sequence). The CDR3 sequence: CASSSQGAQGEKLFF. DNA for the CDR3: TGTGCCAGCAGCTCCCAGGGGGCGCAGGGTGAAAAACTGTTTTTT.

The chain has TRBV30 and TRBJ1-1, with D perhaps TRBD1 (6 bases). From germline, CDR1 is GTSNPN and CDR2 SVGIG (reference sequence). The CDR3 is 10 residues long. V shed 1 base and J shed 10 bases, with 7 bases lying between them. The CDR3: CAWSAGAAFF. Here the CDR3 DNA reads TGTGCCTGGAGTGCGGGGGCAGCTTTCTTT.

The rearrangement links TRBV28 to TRBJ1-2, with 8 bases matching TRBD1. The germline gives CDR1 MDHEN, CDR2 SYDVKM. The CDR3 has 16 residues. With 11 bases clipped from V and 7 bases from J, the junction kept 21 bases outside the gene matches. The CDR3 DNA follows: TGTGCCGGCGGAAGTGGACAGGGTTGGGGTTATCGTGGCTACACCTTC. This encodes CAGGSGQGWGYRGYTF.

This clonotype was detected a few times. A read error is possible here, since a much larger clone lies one base away. The chain recombines TRBV2 with TRBJ1-5; TRBD1 is a possible D gene (6 bases). CDR3 length: 15 residues. Germline V gene lookup returns CDR1 SNHLY and CDR2 FYNNEI. The CDR3 region is CASGDTGMAGQPQHF. For the CDR3, the DNA is TGTGCCAGCGGTGATACAGGGATGGCGGGTCAGCCCCAGCATTTT.

The V call is TRBV7-2, the J call TRBJ2-1; TRBD1 matches 7 bases. With V trimmed by 4 bases and J by 7 bases, 10 bases remained unmatched. Germline lookup yields CDR1 SGHTA and CDR2 FQGNSA. CDR3 length: 15 amino acids. The CDR3 reads CASSSSEQGWNEQFF. The CDR3 DNA is TGTGCCAGCAGCTCTTCCGAACAGGGGTGGAATGAGCAGTTCTTC. Together with reference TRBV7-2 and TRBJ2-1, the CDR3 gives the full variable domain: GAGVSQSPSNKVTEKGKDVELRCDPISGHTALYWYRQSLGQGLEFLIYFQGNSAPDKSGLPSDRFSAERTGGSVSTLTIQRTQQEDSAVYLCASSSSEQGWNEQFFGPGTRLTVL.

This clonotype was seen many times. The chain links TRBV9 to TRBJ1-6; the D is unclear. Deletions cut 0 bases from V and 7 bases from J, with 8 bases between. Germline V CDR1 and CDR2: SGDLS, YYNGEE. The CDR3 loop spans 14 amino acids. The CDR3 DNA sequence: TGTGCCAGCAGCGTAGTACCGGACAATTCACCCCTCCACTTT. Protein: CASSVVPDNSPLHF.

The V gene is TRBV4-3, the J gene TRBJ1-2; 8 bases map to TRBD1. After removal of 1 base from V and 5 bases from J, the junction contained 12 bases not matched to a gene. In germline, CDR1 is LGHNA, CDR2 YSLEER. The CDR3 length is 17 residues. The chain's CDR3 is CASSQGQGRLQLYGYTF. Here the CDR3 DNA reads TGCGCCAGCAGCCAAGGACAGGGGCGACTCCAACTATATGGCTACACCTTC.

This clonotype was observed a few times. A clone one base away is much larger, so this may be a read error. The chain couples TRBV29-1 to TRBJ2-7; the D gene is possibly TRBD1 (5 bases). The CDR3 consists of 14 residues. Germline V gene sequence: CDR1 SQVTM, CDR2 ANQGSEA. The ends were cut back, 1 base at V and 7 bases at J, with 17 bases in the middle. This CDR3 is CSVEGAGPSNEQYF. The DNA of the CDR3 is TGCAGCGTTGAAGGGGCAGGGCCGTCGAATGAGCAGTACTTC.

This sequence joins TRBV7-2 and TRBJ2-1, with D perhaps assigned TRBD1 or TRBD2 (5 bases each). The J call may be wrong; the DNA end is better matched by TRBJ2-7. This CDR3 has 14 amino acids. The germline V gene has CDR1 SGHTA and CDR2 FQGNSA. In DNA form, the CDR3 reads TGTGCCAGCAGCGGCAGAGGGGTCTACAATGAGCAGTACTTC. It encodes CASSGRGVYNEQYF.

This chain connects TRBV9 to TRBJ2-5; 7 nucleotides line up with TRBD1. This CDR3 spans 15 amino acids. In germline, CDR1 is SGDLS, CDR2 YYNGEE. V lost 4 bases and J lost 5; bases outside the gene matches: 11. For the CDR3, the DNA is TGTGCCAGCAGCACCGGGACAGAGCTAAGGGAGACCCAGTACTTC. It specifies CASSTGTELRETQYF.

The sample holds a few counts of this clonotype. The rearrangement links TRBV5-1 to TRBJ2-2; no definite D call. Trimming left V 2 bases short and J 3 bases short, with 8 bases between. The germline CDR1 and CDR2 sequences are SGHRS and YFSETQ. This CDR3 is 14 amino acids long. DNA of the CDR3: TGCGCCAGCAGCTTCCAGACGTACACCGGGGAGCTGTTTTTT. It is translated as CASSFQTYTGELFF.

Comment on this clonotype: With a much larger clone just one base away, this may be a read error. This chain uses TRBV5-1 with TRBJ2-1; 9 nucleotides align to TRBD2. This CDR3 has 17 residues. Germline CDR1 and CDR2: SGHRS and YFSETQ. The CDR3 loop reads CTSSQWGLAGSYNEQFF. The CDR3 DNA is TGCACCAGCAGTCAATGGGGGCTAGCGGGGTCCTACAATGAGCAGTTCTTC.

Only one count was recorded for this clonotype. This sequence joins TRBV12-3 or TRBV12-4 and TRBJ1-2; TRBD1 is a possible D gene (5 bases). V was clipped by 3 bases and J by 4 bases, with 21 bases between them. This CDR3 comprises 17 residues. CDR3 sequence reads: CASSFGAGLHFSYGYTF. CDR3 DNA sequence: TGTGCCAGCAGTTTCGGGGCAGGACTCCACTTTAGCTATGGCTACACCTTC.

This clonotype was seen only a few times. The chain is built from TRBV5-1 and TRBJ2-7; the D gene is possibly TRBD1 (6 bases). V was shortened by 5 bases and J by 5 bases, with 14 bases between the two germline ends. Germline V gene sequence: CDR1 SGHRS, CDR2 YFSETQ. This CDR3 is 13 amino acids long. CDR3: CASSGPGANEQYF. The CDR3, as DNA: TGCGCCAGCAGTGGGCCAGGGGCGAACGAGCAGTACTTC.

This clonotype was observed a handful of times. This chain joins TRBV12-3 or TRBV12-4 and TRBJ1-2; D is possibly TRBD1 (6 bases). Between the trimmed V and J ends, which lost 2 bases and 5 bases, there was a span of 12 bases. This CDR3 has 14 amino acids. The CDR3 coding sequence is TGTGCCAGCAGTTTAAACAGGGAGTATTATGGCTACACCTTC. Translating gives CASSLNREYYGYTF.

This clonotype was found once. This may be a read error, as it is one base from a much larger clone. The rearrangement links TRBV20-1 to TRBJ1-6; 7 bases line up with TRBD1. The CDR3 totals 15 residues. Germline V gene lookup returns CDR1 DFQATT and CDR2 SNEGSKA (reference sequence). CDR3 region: CSARAKTGRNPPLHF. The CDR3 DNA sequence: TGCAGTGCTAGAGCCAAGACAGGGCGTAATCCACCCCTCCACTTT.

A note on this clonotype: This may be a read error, as it is one base from a much larger clone. This sequence joins TRBV5-1 and TRBJ1-5; D is undetermined. There are 14 residues in the CDR3. Per the germline V gene, CDR1 is SGHRS and CDR2 is YFSETQ. Trimming left V 3 bases short and J 6 bases short, with 13 bases between. The CDR3 nucleotides read TGCGCCAGCAGCTGGGTGGGCGATGGTCAGCCCCAGCATTTT. Translated: CASSWVGDGQPQHF.

The chain links TRBV30 to TRBJ2-1; possible D gene TRBD2, 5 bases. Germline lookup yields CDR1 GTSNPN and CDR2 SVGIG (reference sequence). With 0 bases removed from V and 2 bases from J, the gap between germline ends came to 5 bases. The CDR3 contains 13 residues. The CDR3 nucleotides are TGTGCCTGGAGTGTAGCGGCCTACAATGAGCAGTTCTTC. Translating it yields CAWSVAAYNEQFF.

V gene TRBV27 combines with J gene TRBJ2-1, with D possibly being TRBD2 (5 bases). Germline lookup yields CDR1 MNHEY and CDR2 SMNVEV (reference sequence). Trimming shortened V by 6 bases and J by 3 bases, and 15 bases separated the two germline ends. The CDR3 is 15 amino acids. The CDR3 DNA reads as TGTGCCAGCAGATCGGGGTTCCTCAGCTACAATGAGCAGTTCTTC. Its protein product is CASRSGFLSYNEQFF.

This clonotype was seen repeatedly, ten times or more. A junction end diverges from the germline sequence, so it may reflect a read error. The chain recombines TRBV5-1 with TRBJ2-6, with a tentative D call TRBD1 (6 bases). This CDR3 comprises 15 residues. Germline V gene data show CDR1 as SGHRS and CDR2 as YFSETQ. This CDR3 is CASSLQGSGANVLTF. DNA for the CDR3: TGTGCCAGCAGCTTACAGGGCTCTGGGGCCAACGTCCTGACTTTC.

This clonotype was counted between two and nine times. The V and J genes are TRBV5-1 and TRBJ1-2, with D hard to call. The CDR3 runs 15 residues. Trimming left V 2 bases short and J 7 bases short, with 18 bases between. The germline gives CDR1 SGHRS, CDR2 YFSETQ. CDR3: CASSLRDPAAGGYTF. The DNA of the CDR3 is TGCGCCAGCAGCTTACGAGACCCGGCGGCGGGTGGCTACACCTTC.

The chain uses TRBV18 and TRBJ2-5; D is undetermined. The V and J ends lost 2 bases and 3 bases respectively, with 10 bases between them. Germline CDR1 is KGHSH and CDR2 is LQKENI. The CDR3 extends over 14 amino acids. In DNA, the CDR3 is TGTGCCAGCTCACCAGCGACACATGAAGAGACCCAGTACTTC. It yields the protein CASSPATHEETQYF.

The gene calls are TRBV27 and TRBJ2-2, with D maybe TRBD1 (5 bases). The V gene lost 5 bases and the J gene lost 7 bases, with 11 bases spanning the gap. Germline V gene data show CDR1 as MNHEY and CDR2 as SMNVEV (reference sequence). This CDR3 contains 13 residues. The CDR3 sequence: CASSPTGHGELFF. The CDR3 DNA reads as TGTGCCAGCAGTCCCACAGGTCACGGGGAGCTGTTTTTT.